Below, 32 T cell receptor beta chains from the same sample are listed, as sequenced in a study of T cell responses to AZD1222 COVID-19 vaccine. Produced via immunoSEQ multiplex PCR; TCRdb's table is partial and in-frame only. The sample includes 100,000 to 150,000 clones, about 90% of them seen just once. The material sequenced was peripheral blood, taken on day 0 of AZD1222 vaccination. The receptors originated from an adult in good health.

The rearrangement links TRBV7-9 to TRBJ2-7; D is perhaps TRBD1 or TRBD2 (5 bases each). CDR3 length equals 12 residues. Germline loops: CDR1 SEHNR, CDR2 FQNEAQ (reference sequence). V dropped 6 bases and J dropped 4 bases, with 10 bases sitting between them. DNA of the CDR3: TGTGCCAGCAGTCGGGACGGGTACGAGCAGTACTTC. It yields the protein CASSRDGYEQYF. Combining the CDR3 with reference TRBV7-9 and TRBJ2-7 gives the whole variable domain DTGVSQNPRHKITKRGQNVTFRCDPISEHNRLYWYRQTLGQGPEFLTYFQNEAQLEKSRLLSDRFSAERPKGSFSTLEIQRTEQGDSAMYLCASSRDGYEQYFGPGTRLTVT.

J is TRBJ2-5 and V is TRBV7-2; D may be TRBD2 (5 bases). V lost 6 bases and J lost 4, with 12 bases in between. From germline, CDR1 is SGHTA and CDR2 FQGNSA. The CDR3 has 13 amino acids. The CDR3 is CASSPSYGETQYF. The DNA of the CDR3 is TGTGCCAGCAGTCCTAGCTATGGAGAGACCCAGTACTTC.

The chain recombines TRBV28 with TRBJ1-1, with TRBD1 matching 7 bases. The CDR3 covers 16 residues. CDR1 is MDHEN and CDR2 is SYDVKM in the germline V gene. Trimming cost V 3 bases and J 2 bases; bases outside gene matches: 9. CDR3 region: CASSLSPGQINTEAFF. CDR3 bases: TGTGCCAGCAGTTTGTCCCCGGGACAGATAAACACTGAAGCTTTCTTT.

The genes are TRBV7-6 and TRBJ2-7, with 10 bases matching TRBD1. There are 15 residues in the CDR3. Losses at the gene ends were 1 base for V and 2 bases for J; bases not matched to a gene: 2. Germline V gene data show CDR1 as SGHVS and CDR2 as FNYEAQ. CDR3 in amino acids: CASSLDGTGAYEQYF. As DNA, the CDR3 is TGTGCCAGCAGCTTAGATGGGACAGGGGCCTACGAGCAGTACTTC.

The V call is TRBV12-5, the J call TRBJ2-3; D perhaps matches TRBD2 (6 bases). CDR1 LGHNT and CDR2 FRNRAP come from the germline V gene. The V and J ends lost 2 bases and 2 bases respectively, with 11 bases between them. This CDR3 region has 15 residues. CDR3 bases: TGTGCTAGTGGTTTGTCTGGGGGGTACACAGATACGCAGTATTTT. Translating gives CASGLSGGYTDTQYF.

The rearrangement links TRBV20-1 to TRBJ2-1, with D unclear. In germline, CDR1 is DFQATT, CDR2 SNEGSKA (reference sequence). The CDR3 loop spans 11 amino acids. Trimming took off 4 bases at V and 7 bases at J, with 8 bases between the two ends. CDR3 in amino acids: CSAKYLNEQFF. DNA of the CDR3: TGCAGTGCTAAGTACTTAAATGAGCAGTTCTTC.

The V call is TRBV7-3, the J call TRBJ2-1; 12 positions agree with TRBD2. The V gene's germline CDR1 is SGHTA and CDR2 FQGTGA. CDR3 size: 15 residues. Trimming cost V 0 bases and J 6 bases; bases outside gene matches: 0. CDR3 amino acids: CASSLTLAGGNEQFF. The CDR3 DNA sequence: TGTGCCAGCAGCTTAACACTAGCGGGGGGCAATGAGCAGTTCTTC.

This clone occurred once. The chain is built from TRBV18 and TRBJ2-2; D remains unclear. Trimming cost V 3 bases and J 4 bases, with 3 bases left between them. Germline-derived CDR1 and CDR2 are KGHSH and LQKENI. The CDR3 contains 12 residues. DNA of the CDR3: TGTGCCAGCTCACCCGCCACCGGGGAGCTGTTTTTT. Translation: CASSPATGELFF.

V gene TRBV7-9 combines with J gene TRBJ2-7; TRBD1 agrees at 8 bases. This CDR3 has 17 amino acids. After removal of 0 bases from V and 4 bases from J, the junction contained 11 bases not matched to a gene. Germline CDR1 is SEHNR and CDR2 is FQNEAQ (reference sequence). The chain's CDR3 is CASSLARDTGGNYEQYF. CDR3 nucleotide sequence: TGTGCCAGCAGCTTAGCCCGGGACACAGGGGGGAATTACGAGCAGTACTTC.

The sample holds a few counts of this clone. V gene TRBV5-8 combines with J gene TRBJ1-2; 8 positions agree with TRBD1. The CDR3 consists of 14 residues. V shed 3 bases, J shed 9 bases, and the junction held 10 bases outside the gene matches. In germline, CDR1 is SGHTS, CDR2 YDEGEE. CDR3 sequence: CASSSRQGYFSYTF. In DNA form, the CDR3 reads TGTGCCAGCAGCTCCAGACAGGGGTACTTTAGCTACACCTTC.

J is TRBJ2-1 and V is TRBV19; no clear D. V lost 7 bases to trimming and J lost 4 bases, with 17 bases between them. In germline, CDR1 is LNHDA, CDR2 SQIVND (reference sequence). The CDR3 covers 15 residues. CDR3 in DNA: TGTGCCAGTAAGCCCCTTGTGGGGAAATACAATGAGCAGTTCTTC. It specifies CASKPLVGKYNEQFF.

This rearrangement joins TRBV7-3 to TRBJ2-2, with TRBD1 matching 7 bases. The ends lost 6 bases at V and 9 bases at J; junction bases unmatched: 4. CDR3 length equals 12 residues. The germline gives CDR1 SGHTA, CDR2 FQGTGA. DNA of the CDR3: TGTGCCAGCAGTTCAGGGGGTCGGGAGCTGTTTTTT. This encodes CASSSGGRELFF.

The V gene is TRBV3-1 (or the pseudogene TRBV3-2), the J gene TRBJ1-4; 7 bases map to TRBD1. This CDR3 is built from 14 residues. Germline loops: CDR1 LGHDT, CDR2 YNNKEL (reference sequence). The trim removed 7 bases at V and 5 bases at J, leaving 7 bases unmatched. CDR3 sequence: CASNRQGSNEKLFF. The CDR3 coding sequence is TGTGCCAGCAACAGACAGGGCTCAAATGAAAAACTGTTTTTT.

This rearrangement joins TRBV10-1 to TRBJ2-2; the match to TRBD2 covers 9 bases. V trimming: 4 bases; J trimming: 4 bases; junction bases outside the gene matches: 7. Germline loops: CDR1 WNHNN, CDR2 SYGVQD (reference sequence). The CDR3 has 16 amino acids. CDR3 nucleotides: TGCGCCAGCAGTGGAGGCGGGGGGGCAAGCACCGGGGAGCTGTTTTTT. The encoded protein is CASSGGGGASTGELFF.

This chain links TRBV29-1 with TRBJ2-7, with a possible D match to TRBD1 (7 bases). The CDR3 extends over 13 amino acids. Deletions cut 6 bases from V and 0 bases from J, with 12 bases between. Germline values: CDR1 SQVTM, CDR2 ANQGSEA. The CDR3 nucleotides read TGCAGCGTGGGGCGGGACAGCTCCTACGAGCAGTACTTC. Its protein is CSVGRDSSYEQYF.

This clone has only one observation. This chain uses TRBV5-4 with TRBJ2-5; TRBD1 might be the D (5 bases). V was trimmed by 2 bases and J by 7 bases, leaving 15 bases between them. Germline V gene sequence: CDR1 SGHNT, CDR2 YYREEE (reference sequence). The CDR3 totals 14 residues. The CDR3 bases are TGTGCCAGCAGCTTAGATCAGGGTCCGGGGACCCAGTACTTC. This translates into CASSLDQGPGTQYF. The entire variable domain, with the rest obtained from reference TRBV5-4 and TRBJ2-5, is as follows: ETGVTQSPTHLIKTRGQQVTLRCSSQSGHNTVSWYQQALGQGPQFIFQYYREEENGRGNFPPRFSGLQFPNYSSELNVNALELDDSALYLCASSLDQGPGTQYFGPGTRLLVL.

The chain combines TRBV6-5 with TRBJ1-3; a possible D gene is TRBD1 (6 bases). The V end was cut by 6 bases, the J end by 2 bases, with 14 bases between. The V gene's germline CDR1 is MNHEY and CDR2 SVGAGI. CDR3 length equals 15 residues. The CDR3 sequence is CASRLEGGTGNTIYF. CDR3 DNA: TGTGCCAGCAGGCTAGAGGGGGGGACTGGAAACACCATATATTTT.

The chain joins TRBV6-5 to TRBJ2-7, with TRBD1 matching 10 bases. CDR1 is MNHEY and CDR2 is SVGAGI in the germline V gene. After removal of 5 bases from V and 0 bases from J, the junction contained 4 bases not matched to a gene. The CDR3 loop spans 15 amino acids. CDR3 sequence reads: CASSRGQGSSYEQYF. CDR3 in DNA: TGTGCCAGCAGTAGGGGACAGGGGAGCTCCTACGAGCAGTACTTC.

This sequence joins TRBV5-1 and TRBJ2-2, with 10 bases identical to TRBD1. CDR3 length: 17 residues. Germline lookup yields CDR1 SGHRS and CDR2 YFSETQ. The junction had 9 bases not matched to a gene; V was cut back by 0 bases and J by 7 bases. The CDR3 here is CASSLDPDRGFYGELFF. The CDR3 DNA follows: TGCGCCAGCAGCTTGGATCCGGACAGGGGGTTCTACGGGGAGCTGTTTTTT.

This sequence joins TRBV2 and TRBJ2-2; D call uncertain. The length of the CDR3 is 15 residues. Trimming took 1 base from V and 0 from J, leaving 6 bases between them. Per germline, CDR1 SNHLY and CDR2 FYNNEI. The CDR3: CASSEVAPNTGELFF. The CDR3 bases are TGTGCCAGCAGTGAAGTCGCCCCGAACACCGGGGAGCTGTTTTTT. The full variable domain, rest sourced from reference TRBV2 and TRBJ2-2, is EPEVTQTPSHQVTQMGQEVILRCVPISNHLYFYWYRQILGQKVEFLVSFYNNEISEKSEIFDDQFSVERPDGSNFTLKIRSTKLEDSAMYFCASSEVAPNTGELFFGEGSRLTVL.

This clone was seen just once. V is TRBV19 and J is TRBJ2-3, with a possible D match to TRBD2 (7 bases). The CDR3 sequence is 17 residues long. The ends were cut back, 4 bases at V and 2 bases at J, with 19 bases in the middle. From germline, CDR1 is LNHDA and CDR2 SQIVND (reference sequence). CDR3 sequence: CASSRRGRGLYTDTQYF. Written as DNA, the CDR3 is TGTGCCAGTAGTAGGAGGGGGAGGGGACTCTACACAGATACGCAGTATTTT.

The rearrangement links TRBV29-1 to TRBJ1-5; 9 bases fit TRBD1. The CDR3 extends over 15 amino acids. Germline V gene data show CDR1 as SQVTM and CDR2 as ANQGSEA. The ends lost 4 bases at V and 3 bases at J; junction bases unmatched: 7. CDR3 residues: CSVGQGGSANQPQHF. The CDR3 coding sequence is TGCAGCGTTGGACAGGGGGGGAGCGCCAATCAGCCCCAGCATTTT.

The V gene is TRBV28, the J gene TRBJ2-7; D is uncertain. Germline V gene data show CDR1 as MDHEN and CDR2 as SYDVKM. The CDR3 extends over 10 amino acids. The V end lost 8 bases, the J end lost 4 bases, and 6 bases lay between the germline ends. CDR3 DNA: TGTGCCAGCGTCGGGTACGAGCAGTACTTC. Its protein is CASVGYEQYF.

This chain links TRBV5-4 with TRBJ2-1; a possible D gene is TRBD1 (6 bases). The V end lost 6 bases, the J end lost 7 bases, and 17 bases lay between the germline ends. Germline-derived CDR1 and CDR2 are SGHNT and YYREEE (reference sequence). The CDR3 is made up of 14 amino acids. In DNA form, the CDR3 reads TGTGCCAGCACCGTGACAGGCAACCGGAATGAGCAGTTCTTC. This sequence encodes CASTVTGNRNEQFF.

V is TRBV6-4 and J is TRBJ2-3, with TRBD1 as a possible D gene (6 bases). The CDR3 contains 13 residues. Germline V gives CDR1 MRHNA, CDR2 SNTAGT. V was clipped by 5 bases and J by 5 bases, with 11 bases between them. Written as DNA, the CDR3 is TGTGCCAGCAGTTTGAACAGGGAAGATACGCAGTATTTT. This encodes CASSLNREDTQYF.

In regard to this clone: One end of the junction fails to match germline, which may point to a read error. V is TRBV19 and J is TRBJ2-6, with TRBD1 as a possible D gene (6 bases). The CDR3 consists of 15 residues. Germline values: CDR1 LNHDA, CDR2 SQIVND (reference sequence). The CDR3 bases are TGTGCCAGCATACCGGGACATTCTGTGGCCAACGTCCTGACTTTC. It codes for CASIPGHSVANVLTF.

Ten or more counts support this clone. The chain uses TRBV18 and TRBJ1-2, with D possibly matching TRBD1 (6 bases). CDR3 size: 15 residues. CDR1 KGHSH and CDR2 LQKENI come from the germline V gene. The V end lost 2 bases, the J end lost 3 bases, and 13 bases lay between the germline ends. CDR3 amino acids: CASSPEQGPDYGYTF. As DNA, the CDR3 is TGTGCCAGCTCACCAGAACAGGGCCCTGACTATGGCTACACCTTC.

This chain joins TRBV19 and TRBJ1-1; TRBD1 aligns across 7 bases. Per the germline V gene, CDR1 is LNHDA and CDR2 is SQIVND (reference sequence). The CDR3 has 15 amino acids. V lost 5 bases and J lost 1; bases outside the gene matches: 7. CDR3: CASSPRGNGNTEAFF. For the CDR3, the DNA is TGTGCCAGTAGTCCCAGGGGGAATGGGAACACTGAAGCTTTCTTT.

The chain recombines TRBV6-5 with TRBJ2-1, with D unclear. The CDR3 contains 13 residues. The germline V gene encodes CDR1 MNHEY and CDR2 SVGAGI. Between the trimmed V and J ends, which lost 7 bases and 4 bases, there was a span of 11 bases. DNA of the CDR3: TGTGCCAGCACCACAGAGTTATACAATGAGCAGTTCTTC. This translates into CASTTELYNEQFF.

This clone was picked up one time. The chain couples TRBV9 to TRBJ1-1; D call uncertain. CDR1 is SGDLS, CDR2 YYNGEE, per germline. V was trimmed by 3 bases and J by 1 base, leaving 13 bases between them. This CDR3 is 15 amino acids long. CDR3 DNA sequence: TGTGCCAGCAGCGCTACACAGAGCCGGAACACTGAAGCTTTCTTT. Translation: CASSATQSRNTEAFF.

This chain uses TRBV5-4 with TRBJ2-3; perhaps TRBD1 as D (6 bases). Germline CDR1 is SGHNT and CDR2 is YYREEE (reference sequence). With 4 bases removed from V and 3 bases from J, the gap between germline ends came to 9 bases. This CDR3 spans 13 amino acids. The CDR3 region is CASSIDRTDTQYF. For the CDR3, the DNA is TGTGCCAGCAGCATTGACAGGACAGATACGCAGTATTTT.

The V call is TRBV28, the J call TRBJ1-2, with 7 bases identical to TRBD1. The CDR3 totals 12 residues. Germline V gene data show CDR1 as MDHEN and CDR2 as SYDVKM. With 10 bases clipped from V and 8 bases from J, the junction kept 10 bases outside the gene matches. The CDR3 region is CATEDRVEGYTF. The CDR3 DNA is TGTGCCACCGAAGACAGGGTCGAAGGCTACACCTTC.